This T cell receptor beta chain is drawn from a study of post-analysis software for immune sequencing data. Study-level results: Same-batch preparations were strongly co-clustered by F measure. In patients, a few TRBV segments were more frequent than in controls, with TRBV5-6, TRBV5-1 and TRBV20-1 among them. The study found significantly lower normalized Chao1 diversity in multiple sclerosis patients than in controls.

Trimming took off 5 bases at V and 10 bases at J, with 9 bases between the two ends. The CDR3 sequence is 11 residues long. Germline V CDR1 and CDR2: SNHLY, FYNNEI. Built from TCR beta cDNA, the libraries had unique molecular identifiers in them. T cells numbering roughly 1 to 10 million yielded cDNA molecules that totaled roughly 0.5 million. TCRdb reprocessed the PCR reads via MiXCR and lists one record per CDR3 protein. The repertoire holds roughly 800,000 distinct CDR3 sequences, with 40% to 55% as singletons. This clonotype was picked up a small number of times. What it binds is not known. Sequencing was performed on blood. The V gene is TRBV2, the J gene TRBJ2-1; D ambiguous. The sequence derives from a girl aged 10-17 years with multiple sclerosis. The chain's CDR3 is CASSLLIEQFF. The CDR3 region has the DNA TGTGCCAGCAGTTTGCTCATCGAGCAGTTCTTC.